This T cell receptor (beta chain) appears in the sequencing data of a study of T cells expressing NK-cell markers (dated by TCRdb to 2018 to 2021). With regard to the full study: In sorted CD3+CD56+NKG2C+, CD3+CD56+NKG2C- and CD3+CD56-NKG2C+ T-cell subsets from several donors, TCR beta-chain repertoires were profiled. Sequencing of the libraries produced 2 x 150 bp reads on Illumina HiSeq 2000/2500, MiSeq or NextSeq. Among the eight sequenced donors, seven were HCMV-seropositive and one was HCMV-seronegative. All eight donors whose samples were sequenced were randomly selected healthy volunteers, three of them men and five women. Results the study describes overall, beyond this receptor: Those dominant clonotypes were again the most abundant among CD3+CD56-NKG2C+ cells in a handful of donors, at roughly 25-65%. In more than five donors, the dominant CD3+CD56+NKG2C+ clonotypes were found to rank among the top 10 CD8+ clonotypes and to make up about 1.0-7.5% of CD8+ T cells. It remained unclear whether the expanded NKG2C-expressing T cell clones were specific for HCMV antigens.

HCMV serostatus was determined by detecting HCMV-specific IgG in serum with a commercial ELISA kit. Peripheral blood mononuclear cells were isolated from blood by Ficoll density gradient centrifugation. Concerning this clonotype: Its antigen target is currently unknown.

Sequencing was carried out with an Illumina HiSeq 2000. 5'RACE template switching, by which a universal primer site and unique molecular identifiers were added, was used to make TCR beta cDNA libraries. Synthesis of cDNA was primed from the TCR beta constant segment and was followed by two consecutive PCR amplification steps. Processing in the source paper ran as follows. MIGEC was used to demultiplex reads and group the reads by UMI, and MiTCR was used to assemble and quantify clonotypes. Only TCR cDNA sequences supported by at least two reads were kept to exclude erroneous sequences. The tcR package was used for downstream repertoire analysis, and clonotypes were matched between fractions using CDR3 nucleotide sequence together with V segment. VDJmatch was used to annotate antigen specificity against VDJdb, with one amino acid substitution in CDR3 allowed. TCRdb reprocessed the sequencing reads and holds a single record per CDR3 protein sequence, with no DNA. TCRdb, not the original authors, processed these V and J calls. The sample's table lists a count of over 200,000 distinct CDR3 sequences. The ten most abundant clones make up around 0.42% of the sample.

Spanning cysteine to phenylalanine, the CDR3 consists of 16 amino acids. The DNA is not on file. CDR1 DFQATT and CDR2 SNEGSKA were looked up in the germline V gene (reference sequence). Sequenced input: blood T cells: a sorted CD56 or NKG2C T cell subset, CD4+ or CD8+ T cells, or bulk PBMC T cells (not recorded which). The TCR originated in a young man in good health. Donor details come from another sample of the same person, matched by shared clones. The chain is encoded by TRBV20-1 joined to TRBJ2-7; TCRdb reports TRBD2, a call that lacks DNA to check it against. The CDR3 region reads CSAPGLAGGPTYEQYF.